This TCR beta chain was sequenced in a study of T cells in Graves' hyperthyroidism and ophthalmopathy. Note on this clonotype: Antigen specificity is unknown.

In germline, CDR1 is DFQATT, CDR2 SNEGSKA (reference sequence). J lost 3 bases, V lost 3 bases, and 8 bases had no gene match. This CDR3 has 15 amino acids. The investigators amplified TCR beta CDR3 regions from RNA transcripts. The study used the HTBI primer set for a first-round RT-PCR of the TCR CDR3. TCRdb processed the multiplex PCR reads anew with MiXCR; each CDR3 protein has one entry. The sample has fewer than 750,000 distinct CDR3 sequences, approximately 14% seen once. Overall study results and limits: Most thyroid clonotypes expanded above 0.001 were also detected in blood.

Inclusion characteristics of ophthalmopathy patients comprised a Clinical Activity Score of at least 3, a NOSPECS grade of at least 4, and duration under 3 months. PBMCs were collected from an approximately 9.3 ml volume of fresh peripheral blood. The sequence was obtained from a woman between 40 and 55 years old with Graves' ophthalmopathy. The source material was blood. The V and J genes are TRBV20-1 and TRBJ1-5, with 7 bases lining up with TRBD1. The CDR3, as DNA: TGCAGTGCTAGTGGGGGGACAGCGGACAATCAGCCCCAGCATTTT. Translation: CSASGGTADNQPQHF.